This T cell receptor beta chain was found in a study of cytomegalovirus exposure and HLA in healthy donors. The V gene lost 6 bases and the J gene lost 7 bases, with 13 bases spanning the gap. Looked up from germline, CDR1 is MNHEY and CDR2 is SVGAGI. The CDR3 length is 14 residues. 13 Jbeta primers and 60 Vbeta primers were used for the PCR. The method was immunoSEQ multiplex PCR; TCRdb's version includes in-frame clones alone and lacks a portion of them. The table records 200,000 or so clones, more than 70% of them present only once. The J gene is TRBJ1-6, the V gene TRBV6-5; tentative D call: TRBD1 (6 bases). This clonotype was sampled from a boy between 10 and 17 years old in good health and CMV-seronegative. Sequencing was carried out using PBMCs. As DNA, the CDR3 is TGTGCCAGCAGAAACAGGGAAGGGAATTCACCCCTCCACTTT. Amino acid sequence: CASRNREGNSPLHF.